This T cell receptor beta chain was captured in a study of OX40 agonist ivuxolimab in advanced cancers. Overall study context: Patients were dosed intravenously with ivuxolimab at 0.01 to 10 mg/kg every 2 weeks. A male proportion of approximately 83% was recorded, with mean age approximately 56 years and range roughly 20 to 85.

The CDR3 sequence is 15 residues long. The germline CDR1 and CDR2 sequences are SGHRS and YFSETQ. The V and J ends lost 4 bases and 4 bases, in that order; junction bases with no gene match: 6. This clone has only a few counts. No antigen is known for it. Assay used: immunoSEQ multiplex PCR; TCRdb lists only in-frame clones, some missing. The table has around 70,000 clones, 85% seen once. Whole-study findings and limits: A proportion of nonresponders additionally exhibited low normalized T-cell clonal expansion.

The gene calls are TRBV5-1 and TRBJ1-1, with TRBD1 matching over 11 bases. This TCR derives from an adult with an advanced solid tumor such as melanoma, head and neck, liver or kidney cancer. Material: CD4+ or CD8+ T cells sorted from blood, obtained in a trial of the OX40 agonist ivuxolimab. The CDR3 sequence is CASSMRTGGSTEAFF. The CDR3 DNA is TGCGCCAGCAGCATGCGGACAGGGGGCTCCACTGAAGCTTTCTTT.